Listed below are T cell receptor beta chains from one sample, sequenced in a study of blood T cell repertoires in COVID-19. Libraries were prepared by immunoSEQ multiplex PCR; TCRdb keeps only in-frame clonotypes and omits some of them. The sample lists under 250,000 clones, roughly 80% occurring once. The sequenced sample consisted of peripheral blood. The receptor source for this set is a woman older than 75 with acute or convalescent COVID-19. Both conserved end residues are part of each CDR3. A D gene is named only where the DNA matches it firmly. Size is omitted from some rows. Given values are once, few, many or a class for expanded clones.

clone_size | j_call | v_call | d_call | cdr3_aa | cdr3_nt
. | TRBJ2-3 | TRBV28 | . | CASSLSVSPTSTDTQYF | TGTGCCAGCAGTTTATCGGTCAGCCCGACTAGCACAGATACGCAGTATTTT
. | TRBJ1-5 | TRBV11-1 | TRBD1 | CASSSDRDQPQHF | TGTGCCAGCAGCTCTGACAGGGACCAGCCCCAGCATTTT
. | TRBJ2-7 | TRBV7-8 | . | CASSLAGETGVEQYF | TGTGCCAGCAGCTTAGCGGGGGAAACGGGGGTCGAGCAGTACTTC
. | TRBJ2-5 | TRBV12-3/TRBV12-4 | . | CASSLTEGTQYF | TGTGCCAGCAGTTTAACTGAGGGGACCCAGTACTTC
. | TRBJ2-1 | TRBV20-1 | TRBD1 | CSASKLGTGTQGEQFF | TGCAGTGCTAGTAAATTAGGGACAGGGACCCAGGGTGAGCAGTTCTTC
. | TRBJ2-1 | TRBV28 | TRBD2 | CASRLMTAGAYNEQFF | TGTGCCAGCAGATTGATGACGGCGGGAGCCTACAATGAGCAGTTCTTC
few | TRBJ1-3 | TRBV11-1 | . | CASRRDTVSGNTIYF | TGTGCCAGCAGGAGGGACACGGTCTCTGGAAACACCATATATTTT
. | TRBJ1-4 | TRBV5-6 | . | CASSLQVASEKLFF | TGTGCCAGCAGCTTACAGGTAGCATCTGAAAAACTGTTTTTT
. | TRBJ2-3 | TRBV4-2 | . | CASSRGGGDTQYF | TGTGCCAGCAGCAGGGGAGGGGGAGATACGCAGTATTTT
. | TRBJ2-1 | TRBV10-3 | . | CAISGGDRTYNEQFF | TGTGCCATCAGTGGTGGAGACAGGACCTACAATGAGCAGTTCTTC
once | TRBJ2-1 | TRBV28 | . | CASSLFSGRPGYNEQFF | TGTGCCAGCAGTTTATTTAGTGGGAGGCCCGGTTACAATGAGCAGTTCTTC
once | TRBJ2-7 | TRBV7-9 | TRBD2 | CASSGTYGTSSVREQYF | TGTGCCAGCAGCGGAACCTACGGGACTAGCTCAGTTCGGGAGCAGTACTTC
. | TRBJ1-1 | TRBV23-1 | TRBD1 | CASSPGQGTEAFF | TGCGCCAGCAGTCCGGGACAGGGCACTGAAGCTTTCTTT
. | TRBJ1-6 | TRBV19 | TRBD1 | CASRGQGVGSPLHF | TGTGCCAGTAGGGGACAGGGGGTCGGGTCACCCCTCCACTTT
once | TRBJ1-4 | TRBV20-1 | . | CSASLRTVEKLFF | TGCAGTGCTAGTTTGAGGACAGTTGAAAAACTGTTTTTT
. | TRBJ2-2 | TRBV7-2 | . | CASSLSGGANTGELFF | TGTGCCAGCAGCTTATCTGGGGGCGCGAACACCGGGGAGCTGTTTTTT
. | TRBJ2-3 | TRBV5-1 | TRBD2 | CASSSGLATDTQYF | TGCGCCAGCAGCTCTGGACTAGCCACAGATACGCAGTATTTT
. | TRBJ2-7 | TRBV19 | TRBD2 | CASSIESGRVYEQYF | TGTGCCAGTAGTATAGAAAGCGGGAGAGTCTACGAGCAGTACTTC
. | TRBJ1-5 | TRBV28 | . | CASSLNTGKGPQHF | TGTGCCAGCAGTTTAAACACAGGGAAAGGGCCCCAGCATTTT
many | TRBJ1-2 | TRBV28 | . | CATRTGDYGYTF | TGTGCCACCAGAACGGGGGACTATGGCTACACCTTC
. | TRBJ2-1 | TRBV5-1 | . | CASSLAQGLLSSYNEQFF | TGCGCCAGCAGCTTGGCACAGGGCCTTCTGAGCTCCTACAATGAGCAGTTCTTC
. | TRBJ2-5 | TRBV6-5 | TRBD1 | CASSFPGQGRGETQYF | TGTGCCAGCAGTTTTCCCGGACAGGGCCGGGGAGAGACCCAGTACTTC
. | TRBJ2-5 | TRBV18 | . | CASSPLGEETQYF | TGTGCCAGCTCACCGCTAGGCGAAGAGACCCAGTACTTC
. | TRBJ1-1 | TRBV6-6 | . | CASTLSEGLNTEAFF | TGTGCCAGCACATTGAGTGAGGGCTTGAACACTGAAGCTTTCTTT
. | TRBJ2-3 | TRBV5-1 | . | CASSFMGEGTDTQYF | TGCGCCAGCAGCTTTATGGGAGAAGGCACAGATACGCAGTATTTT
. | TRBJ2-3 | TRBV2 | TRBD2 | CASNREGRTDTQYF | TGTGCCAGCAACCGGGAGGGCCGCACAGATACGCAGTATTTT
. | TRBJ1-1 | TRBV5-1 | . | CASSHDSVRTEAFF | TGCGCCAGCAGCCACGACAGTGTTCGGACCGAAGCTTTCTTT
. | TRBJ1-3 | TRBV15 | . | CATSREGASVSGNTIYF | TGTGCCACCAGCAGAGAGGGGGCTTCAGTATCTGGAAACACCATATATTTT
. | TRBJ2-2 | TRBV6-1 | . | CASKPTSGELFF | TGTGCCAGCAAACCAACTTCCGGGGAGCTGTTTTTT
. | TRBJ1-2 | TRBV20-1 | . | CSAQDGYGYTF | TGCAGTGCACAGGACGGCTATGGCTACACCTTC
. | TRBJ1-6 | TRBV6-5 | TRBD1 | CASSYSWGQGSSPLHF | TGTGCCAGCAGTTACTCGTGGGGACAGGGGAGTTCACCCCTCCACTTT
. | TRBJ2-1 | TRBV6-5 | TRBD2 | CASSSWTSGREDEQFF | TGTGCCAGCAGTTCCTGGACTAGCGGGAGAGAAGATGAGCAGTTCTTC
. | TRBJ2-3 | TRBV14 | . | CASSLTRVSADTQYF | TGTGCCAGCTCCCTGACTAGGGTGTCGGCAGATACGCAGTATTTT
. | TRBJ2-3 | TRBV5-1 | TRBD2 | CASSMGLAALQDTQYF | TGCGCCAGCAGCATGGGACTAGCGGCCTTGCAAGATACGCAGTATTTT
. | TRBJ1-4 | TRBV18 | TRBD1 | CASSPGTANEKLFF | TGTGCCAGCTCACCAGGGACAGCTAATGAAAAACTGTTTTTT
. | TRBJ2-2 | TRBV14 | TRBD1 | CASSRDRVAGELFF | TGTGCCAGCAGCCGAGACAGGGTGGCCGGGGAGCTGTTTTTT
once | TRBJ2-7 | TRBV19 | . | CATGAYEQYF | TGTGCCACAGGGGCCTACGAGCAGTACTTC
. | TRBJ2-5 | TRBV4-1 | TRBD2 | CASSRRLAGGPGETQYF | TGCGCCAGCAGCCGTAGACTAGCGGGAGGGCCTGGGGAGACCCAGTACTTC
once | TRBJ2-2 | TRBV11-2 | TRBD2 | CASSGTSVTGELFF | TGTGCCAGCAGCGGGACTAGCGTGACCGGGGAGCTGTTTTTT
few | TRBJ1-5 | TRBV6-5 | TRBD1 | CASHPDRVVQPQHF | TGTGCCAGCCATCCGGACAGGGTGGTACAGCCCCAGCATTTT
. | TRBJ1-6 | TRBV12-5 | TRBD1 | CASGLGLTGANSPLHF | TGTGCTAGTGGTTTGGGCTTGACAGGGGCAAATTCACCCCTCCACTTT
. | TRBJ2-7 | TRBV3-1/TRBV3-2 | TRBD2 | CASSPWTSDYEQYF | TGTGCCAGCAGCCCCTGGACTAGCGACTACGAGCAGTACTTC
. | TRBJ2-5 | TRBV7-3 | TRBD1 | CASSPSGGIETQYF | TGTGCCAGCAGCCCGTCAGGGGGCATCGAGACCCAGTACTTC
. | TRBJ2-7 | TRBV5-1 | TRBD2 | CASSLLGLGDYEQYF | TGCGCCAGCAGCTTGCTGGGACTAGGAGACTACGAGCAGTACTTC
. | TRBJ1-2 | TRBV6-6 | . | CASSTGDGYTF | TGTGCCAGCAGCACCGGAGATGGCTACACCTTC
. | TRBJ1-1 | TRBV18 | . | CASSTGLNTEAFF | TGTGCCAGCTCAACAGGGCTGAACACTGAAGCTTTCTTT
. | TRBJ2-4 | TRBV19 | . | CASRTTQLAKNIQYF | TGTGCCAGTAGGACAACTCAATTAGCCAAAAACATTCAGTACTTC
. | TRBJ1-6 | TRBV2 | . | CASTLGGASNSPLHF | TGTGCCAGCACCCTGGGGGGGGCGAGTAATTCACCCCTCCACTTT
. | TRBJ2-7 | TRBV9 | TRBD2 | CASSGSSGGIYEQYF | TGTGCCAGCAGCGGTTCCAGCGGGGGGATCTACGAGCAGTACTTC